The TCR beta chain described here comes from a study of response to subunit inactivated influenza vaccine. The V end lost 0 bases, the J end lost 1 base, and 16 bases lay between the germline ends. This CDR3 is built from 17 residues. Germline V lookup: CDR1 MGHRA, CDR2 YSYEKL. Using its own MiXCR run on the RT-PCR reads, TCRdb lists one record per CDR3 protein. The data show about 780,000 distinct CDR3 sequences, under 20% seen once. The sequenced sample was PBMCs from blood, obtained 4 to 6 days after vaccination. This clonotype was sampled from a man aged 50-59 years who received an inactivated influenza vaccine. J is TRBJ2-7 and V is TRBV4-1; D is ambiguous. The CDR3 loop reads CASSQDEGTIGSYEQYF. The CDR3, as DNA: TGCGCCAGCAGCCAAGATGAAGGAACCATCGGGTCCTACGAGCAGTACTTC.